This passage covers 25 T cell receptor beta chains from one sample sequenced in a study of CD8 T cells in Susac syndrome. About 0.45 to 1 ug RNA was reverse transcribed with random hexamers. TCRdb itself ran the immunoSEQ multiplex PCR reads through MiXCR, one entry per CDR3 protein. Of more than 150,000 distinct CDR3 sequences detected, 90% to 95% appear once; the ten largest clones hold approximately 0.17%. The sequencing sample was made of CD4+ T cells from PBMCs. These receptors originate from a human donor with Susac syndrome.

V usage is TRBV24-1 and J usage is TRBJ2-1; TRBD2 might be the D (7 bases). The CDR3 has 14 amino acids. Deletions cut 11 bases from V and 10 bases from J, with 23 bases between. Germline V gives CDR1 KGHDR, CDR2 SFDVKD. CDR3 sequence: CAILSGGEIREQFF. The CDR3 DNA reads TGTGCCATCCTGTCGGGGGGCGAAATACGGGAGCAGTTCTTC.

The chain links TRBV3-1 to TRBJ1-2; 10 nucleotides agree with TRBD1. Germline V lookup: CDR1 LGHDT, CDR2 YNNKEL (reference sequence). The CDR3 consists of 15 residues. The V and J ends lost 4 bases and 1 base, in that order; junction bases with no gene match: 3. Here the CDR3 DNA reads TGTGCCAGCAGCCGGACAGGGGGAGTTAACTATGGCTACACCTTC. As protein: CASSRTGGVNYGYTF.

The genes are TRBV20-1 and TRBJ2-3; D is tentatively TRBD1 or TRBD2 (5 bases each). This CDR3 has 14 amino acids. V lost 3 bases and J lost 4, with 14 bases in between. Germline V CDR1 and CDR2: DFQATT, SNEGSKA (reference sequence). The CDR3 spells CSASDSGTADTQYF. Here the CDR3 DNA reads TGCAGTGCTAGTGACTCCGGGACGGCAGATACGCAGTATTTT.

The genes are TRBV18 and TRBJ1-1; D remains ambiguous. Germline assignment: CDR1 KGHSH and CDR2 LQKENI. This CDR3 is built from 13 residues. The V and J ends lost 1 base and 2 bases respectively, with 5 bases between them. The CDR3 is CASSPLVNTEAFF. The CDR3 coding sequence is TGTGCCAGCTCACCACTAGTTAACACTGAAGCTTTCTTT.

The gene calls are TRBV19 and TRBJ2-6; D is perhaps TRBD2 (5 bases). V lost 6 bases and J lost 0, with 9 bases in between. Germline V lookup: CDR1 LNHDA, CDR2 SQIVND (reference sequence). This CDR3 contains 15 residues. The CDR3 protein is CASSPGYSGANVLTF. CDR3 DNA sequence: TGTGCCAGTAGCCCGGGGTACTCTGGGGCCAACGTCCTGACTTTC.

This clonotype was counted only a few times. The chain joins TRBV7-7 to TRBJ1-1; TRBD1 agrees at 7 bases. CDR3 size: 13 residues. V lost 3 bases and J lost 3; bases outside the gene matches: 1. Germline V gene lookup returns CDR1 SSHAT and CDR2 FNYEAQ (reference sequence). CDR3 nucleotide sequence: TGTGCCAGCAGCTTTGACAGGGACACTGAAGCTTTCTTT. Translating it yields CASSFDRDTEAFF.

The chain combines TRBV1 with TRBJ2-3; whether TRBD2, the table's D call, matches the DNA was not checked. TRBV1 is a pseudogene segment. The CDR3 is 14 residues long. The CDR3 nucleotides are TGCACCAGCAGTTTCGGGGACTGCACAGATACGCAGTATTTT. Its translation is CTSSFGDCTDTQYF.

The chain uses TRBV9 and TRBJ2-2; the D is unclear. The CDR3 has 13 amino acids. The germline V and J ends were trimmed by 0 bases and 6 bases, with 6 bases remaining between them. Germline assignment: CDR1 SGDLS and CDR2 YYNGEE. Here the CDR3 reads CASSVGVPGELFF. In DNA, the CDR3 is TGTGCCAGCAGCGTAGGGGTTCCCGGGGAGCTGTTTTTT.

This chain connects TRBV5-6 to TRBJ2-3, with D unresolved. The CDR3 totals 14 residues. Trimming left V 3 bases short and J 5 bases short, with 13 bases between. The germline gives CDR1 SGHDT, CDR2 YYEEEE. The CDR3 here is CASSSPGNGDTQYF. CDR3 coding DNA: TGTGCCAGCAGCTCCCCGGGCAACGGAGATACGCAGTATTTT.

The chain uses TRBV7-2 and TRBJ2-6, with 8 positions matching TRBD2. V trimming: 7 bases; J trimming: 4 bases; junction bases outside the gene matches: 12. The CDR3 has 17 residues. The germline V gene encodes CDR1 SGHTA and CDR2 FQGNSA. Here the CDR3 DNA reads TGTGCCAGCACCCGGGACGGGGGGGCGTTGGGGGCCAACGTCCTGACTTTC. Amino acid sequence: CASTRDGGALGANVLTF.

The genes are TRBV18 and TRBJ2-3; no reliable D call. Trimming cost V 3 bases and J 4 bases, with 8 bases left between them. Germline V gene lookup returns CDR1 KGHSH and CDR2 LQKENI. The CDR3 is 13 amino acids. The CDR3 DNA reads TGTGCCAGCTCACCCCCAGGTTCAGATACGCAGTATTTT. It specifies CASSPPGSDTQYF.

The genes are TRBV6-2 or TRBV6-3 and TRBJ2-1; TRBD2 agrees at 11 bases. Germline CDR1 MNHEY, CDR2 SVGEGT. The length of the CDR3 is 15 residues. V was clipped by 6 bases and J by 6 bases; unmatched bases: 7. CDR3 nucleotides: TGTGCCAGCAGAGTTAGCGGGGGGGCGTTCAATGAGCAGTTCTTC. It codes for CASRVSGGAFNEQFF.

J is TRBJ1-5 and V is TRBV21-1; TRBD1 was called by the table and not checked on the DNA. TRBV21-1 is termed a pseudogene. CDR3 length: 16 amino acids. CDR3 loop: CASSKAPDRRNQPQHF. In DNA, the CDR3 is TGTGCCAGCAGCAAAGCCCCGGACAGGCGCAATCAGCCCCAGCATTTT.

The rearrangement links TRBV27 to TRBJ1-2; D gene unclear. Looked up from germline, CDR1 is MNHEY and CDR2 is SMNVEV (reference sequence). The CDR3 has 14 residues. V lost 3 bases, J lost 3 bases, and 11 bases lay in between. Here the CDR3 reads CASSFRWPHYGYTF. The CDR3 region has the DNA TGTGCCAGCAGTTTCCGATGGCCCCACTATGGCTACACCTTC.

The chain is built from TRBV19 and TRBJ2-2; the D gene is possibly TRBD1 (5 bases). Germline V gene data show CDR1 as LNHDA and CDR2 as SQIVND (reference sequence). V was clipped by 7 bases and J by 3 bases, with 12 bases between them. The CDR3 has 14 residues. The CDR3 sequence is CASTKGADTGELFF. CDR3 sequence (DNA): TGTGCCAGTACGAAAGGGGCAGACACCGGGGAGCTGTTTTTT.

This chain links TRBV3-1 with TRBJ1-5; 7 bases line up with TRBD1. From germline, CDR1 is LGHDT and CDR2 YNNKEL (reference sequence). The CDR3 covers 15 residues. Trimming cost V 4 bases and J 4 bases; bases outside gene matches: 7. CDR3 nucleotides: TGTGCCAGCAGCCTCGGGACAGCTAAAAATCAGCCCCAGCATTTT. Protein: CASSLGTAKNQPQHF.

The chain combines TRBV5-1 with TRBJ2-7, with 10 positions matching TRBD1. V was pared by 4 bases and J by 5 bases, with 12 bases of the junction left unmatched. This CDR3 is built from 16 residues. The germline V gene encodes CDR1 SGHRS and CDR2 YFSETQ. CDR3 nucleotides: TGCGCCAGCAGCCCGGGGGACGGGACAGGGGATAACGAGCAGTACTTC. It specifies CASSPGDGTGDNEQYF.

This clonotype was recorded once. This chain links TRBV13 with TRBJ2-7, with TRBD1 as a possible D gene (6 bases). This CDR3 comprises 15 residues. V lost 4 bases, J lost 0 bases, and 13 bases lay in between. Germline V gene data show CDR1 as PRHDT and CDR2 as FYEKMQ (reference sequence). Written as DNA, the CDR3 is TGTGCCAGCAGCTATAACCAGGGGAGCTCCTACGAGCAGTACTTC. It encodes CASSYNQGSSYEQYF.

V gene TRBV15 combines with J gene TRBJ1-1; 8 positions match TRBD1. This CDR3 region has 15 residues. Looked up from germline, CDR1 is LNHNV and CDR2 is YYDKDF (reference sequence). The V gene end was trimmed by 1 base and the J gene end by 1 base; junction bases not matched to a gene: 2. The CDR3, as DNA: TGTGCCACCAGCAGAGCCGACAGGGGGAACACTGAAGCTTTCTTT. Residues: CATSRADRGNTEAFF. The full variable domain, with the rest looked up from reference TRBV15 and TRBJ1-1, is DAMVIQNPRYQVTQFGKPVTLSCSQTLNHNVMYWYQQKSSQAPKLLFHYYDKDFNNEADTPDNFQSRRPNTSFCFLDIRSPGLGDTAMYLCATSRADRGNTEAFFGQGTRLTVV.

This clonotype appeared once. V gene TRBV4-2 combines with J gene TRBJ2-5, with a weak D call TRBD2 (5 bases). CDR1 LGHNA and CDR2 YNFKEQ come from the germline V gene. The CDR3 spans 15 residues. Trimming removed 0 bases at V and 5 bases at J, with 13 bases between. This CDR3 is CASSQDERARETQYF. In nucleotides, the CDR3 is TGTGCCAGCAGCCAAGATGAGAGGGCTCGGGAGACCCAGTACTTC.

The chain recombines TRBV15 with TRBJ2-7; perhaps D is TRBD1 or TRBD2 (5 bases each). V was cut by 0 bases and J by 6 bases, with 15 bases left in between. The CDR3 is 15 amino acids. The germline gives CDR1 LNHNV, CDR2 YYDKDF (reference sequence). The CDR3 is CATSREGDGGGEQYF. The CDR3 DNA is TGTGCCACCAGCAGAGAGGGGGACGGAGGCGGCGAGCAGTACTTC.

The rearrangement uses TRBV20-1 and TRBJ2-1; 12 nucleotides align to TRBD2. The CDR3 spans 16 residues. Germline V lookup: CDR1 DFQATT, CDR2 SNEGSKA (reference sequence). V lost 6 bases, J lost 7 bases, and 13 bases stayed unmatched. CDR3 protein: CSAAPLAGGLRNEQFF. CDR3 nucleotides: TGCAGTGCCGCGCCCCTAGCGGGGGGGCTTCGAAATGAGCAGTTCTTC.

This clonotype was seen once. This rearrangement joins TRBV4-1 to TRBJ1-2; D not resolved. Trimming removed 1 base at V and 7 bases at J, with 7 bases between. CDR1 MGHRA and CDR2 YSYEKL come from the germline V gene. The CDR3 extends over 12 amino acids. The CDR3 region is CASSQGNGGYTF. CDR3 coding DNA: TGCGCCAGCAGCCAAGGTAACGGTGGCTACACCTTC.

CDR3 sequence (DNA): TGTGCCAGCAGCTCATTTCAGGGACAGGGCGAAGGGAATGAGCAGTTCTTC. Amino acids: CASSSFQGQGEGNEQFF. The gene calls are TRBV7-6 and TRBJ2-1; 9 bases are shared with TRBD1. Germline CDR1 and CDR2: SGHVS and FNYEAQ. CDR3 length: 17 amino acids. The J segment lost 7 bases and the V segment lost 4 bases, leaving 14 bases of the junction unmatched. The full variable domain, with the rest looked up from reference TRBV7-6 and TRBJ2-1, is GAGVSQSPRYKVTKRGQDVALRCDPISGHVSLYWYRQALGQGPEFLTYFNYEAQQDKSGLPNDRFSAERPEGSISTLTIQRTEQRDSAMYRCASSSFQGQGEGNEQFFGPGTRLTVL.

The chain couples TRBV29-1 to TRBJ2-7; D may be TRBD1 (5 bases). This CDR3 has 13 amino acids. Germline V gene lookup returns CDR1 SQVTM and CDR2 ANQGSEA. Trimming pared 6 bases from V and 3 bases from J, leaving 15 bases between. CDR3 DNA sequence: TGCAGCGTGGCCACAGGTCAAGGCTACGAGCAGTACTTC. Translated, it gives CSVATGQGYEQYF.